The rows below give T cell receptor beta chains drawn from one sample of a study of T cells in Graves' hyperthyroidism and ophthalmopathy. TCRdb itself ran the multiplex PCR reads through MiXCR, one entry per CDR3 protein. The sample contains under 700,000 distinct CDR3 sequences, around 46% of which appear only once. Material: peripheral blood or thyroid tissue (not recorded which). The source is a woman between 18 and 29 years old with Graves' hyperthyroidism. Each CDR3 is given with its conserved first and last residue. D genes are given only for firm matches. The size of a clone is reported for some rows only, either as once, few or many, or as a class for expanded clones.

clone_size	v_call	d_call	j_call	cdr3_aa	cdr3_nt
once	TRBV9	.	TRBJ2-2	CASSVGSSFLGELFF	TGTGCCAGCAGCGTAGGATCCTCGTTCCTCGGGGAGCTGTTTTTT
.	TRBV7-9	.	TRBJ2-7	CASSLVGPYYEQYF	TGTGCCAGCAGCTTAGTTGGGCCGTACTACGAGCAGTACTTC
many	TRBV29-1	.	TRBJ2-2	CSVATGNTGELFF	TGCAGCGTCGCTACAGGGAACACCGGGGAGCTGTTTTTT
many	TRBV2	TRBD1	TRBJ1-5	CASSERTGGQPQHF	TGTGCCAGCAGTGAGAGGACAGGGGGTCAGCCCCAGCATTTT
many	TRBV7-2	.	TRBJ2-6	CASSLALSGANVLTF	TGTGCCAGCAGCTTAGCGCTCTCTGGGGCCAACGTCCTGACTTTC
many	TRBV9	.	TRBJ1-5	CASSVAGGNQPQHF	TGTGCCAGCAGCGTGGCAGGCGGCAATCAGCCCCAGCATTTT
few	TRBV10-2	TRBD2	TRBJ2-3	CASSPSGRVDTQYF	TGCGCCAGCAGCCCTAGCGGGAGAGTAGATACGCAGTATTTT
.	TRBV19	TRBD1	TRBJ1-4	CASSMRFGQGNEKLFF	TGTGCCAGTAGTATGCGGTTTGGACAGGGGAATGAAAAACTGTTTTTT
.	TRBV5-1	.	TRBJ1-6	CASRVEGNLNSPLHF	TGCGCCAGCAGAGTTGAGGGGAACCTCAATTCACCCCTCCACTTT
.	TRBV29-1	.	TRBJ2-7	CSVSGPTNEQYF	TGCAGCGTCTCGGGACCCACCAACGAGCAGTACTTC
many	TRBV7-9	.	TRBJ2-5	CASSSQVGPETQYF	TGTGCCAGCAGCTCCCAAGTGGGTCCCGAGACCCAGTACTTC
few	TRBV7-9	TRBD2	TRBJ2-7	CASSSTSGSTLYEQYF	TGTGCCAGCAGTTCGACTAGCGGGAGTACGTTATACGAGCAGTACTTC
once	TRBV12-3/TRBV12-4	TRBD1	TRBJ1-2	CASSQQDRDYGYTF	TGTGCCAGCAGTCAACAAGACAGGGACTATGGCTACACCTTC
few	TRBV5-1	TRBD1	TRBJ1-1	CASSWGDRGDEAFF	TGCGCCAGCAGCTGGGGGGACAGGGGTGATGAAGCTTTCTTT
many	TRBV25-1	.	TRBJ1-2	CASSGNGGSYGYTF	TGTGCCAGCAGTGGGAATGGGGGTAGCTATGGCTACACCTTC
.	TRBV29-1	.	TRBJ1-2	CSLAEVDYGYTF	TGCAGCTTGGCTGAAGTCGACTATGGCTACACCTTC
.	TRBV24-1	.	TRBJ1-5	CATSDFTGDAPQHF	TGTGCCACCAGTGATTTTACGGGGGATGCGCCCCAGCATTTT
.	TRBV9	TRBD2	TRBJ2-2	CASGWAGGGTGELFF	TGTGCCAGCGGATGGGCGGGAGGGGGCACCGGGGAGCTGTTTTTT
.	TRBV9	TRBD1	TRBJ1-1	CASSPRTGTAFEAFF	TGTGCCAGCAGCCCTCGCACCGGGACAGCCTTTGAAGCTTTCTTT
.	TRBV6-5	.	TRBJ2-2	CASSYRSVQGVTGELFF	TGTGCCAGCAGTTACCGGTCGGTCCAGGGCGTCACCGGGGAGCTGTTTTTT
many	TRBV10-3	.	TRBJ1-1	CAIKGNTEAFF	TGTGCCATCAAAGGGAACACTGAAGCTTTCTTT
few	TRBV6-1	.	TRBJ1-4	CASSHVREKLFF	TGTGCCAGCAGCCACGTTCGGGAAAAACTGTTTTTT
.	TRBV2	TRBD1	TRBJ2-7	CASSRIPGQVEGSF	TGTGCCAGCAGTCGAATACCGGGACAGGTTGAAGGGAGTTTC
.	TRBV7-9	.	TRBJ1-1	CASSPKMGLGNTEAFF	TGTGCCAGCAGCCCAAAAATGGGTTTGGGGAACACTGAAGCTTTCTTT
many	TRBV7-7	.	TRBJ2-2	CASSLLAPGNTGELFF	TGTGCCAGCAGCTTACTAGCACCAGGGAACACCGGGGAGCTGTTTTTT
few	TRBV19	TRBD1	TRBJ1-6	CASSDSLTGINSPLHF	TGTGCCAGTAGTGACTCTTTGACAGGGATAAATTCACCCCTCCACTTT
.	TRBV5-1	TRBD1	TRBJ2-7	CASSFRTGDYYEQYF	TGCGCCAGCAGCTTCAGGACAGGTGATTACTACGAGCAGTACTTC
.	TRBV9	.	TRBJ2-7	CASSLYDISYEQYF	TGTGCCAGCAGCTTGTATGACATCTCCTACGAGCAGTACTTC
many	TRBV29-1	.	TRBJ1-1	CSVGITEAFF	TGCAGCGTGGGTATCACTGAAGCTTTCTTT
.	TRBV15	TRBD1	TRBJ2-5	CATRPPDVGQPQETQYF	TGTGCCACCAGACCACCTGACGTGGGACAGCCACAAGAGACCCAGTACTTC
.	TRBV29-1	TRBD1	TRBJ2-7	CSVEDGTGWPYEQYF	TGCAGCGTTGAAGACGGGACAGGGTGGCCCTACGAGCAGTACTTC
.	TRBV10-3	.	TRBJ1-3	CAISVVGNTIYF	TGTGCCATCAGTGTTGTAGGGAACACCATATATTTT
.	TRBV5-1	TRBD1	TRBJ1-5	CASSLTGVGNQPQHF	TGCGCCAGCAGCTTGACAGGGGTGGGGAATCAGCCCCAGCATTTT
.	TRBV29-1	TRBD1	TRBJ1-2	CSGGTDYGYTF	TGCAGCGGTGGGACAGACTATGGCTACACCTTC